These 21 T cell receptor beta chains came from one sample sequenced in a study of cytomegalovirus exposure and HLA in healthy donors. Primers: 60 Vbeta forward and 13 Jbeta reverse. Produced via immunoSEQ multiplex PCR; TCRdb's table is partial and in-frame only. The table lists over 100,000 clones, 65% to 80% of them singletons. The sample consisted of PBMCs. These receptors all come from a female donor in good health and CMV-seronegative.

With regard to this clone: This sample also contains other DNA sequences that code for the same CDR3. The rearrangement links TRBV6-1 to TRBJ2-3; tentative D call: TRBD2 (5 bases). Per germline, CDR1 MNHNS and CDR2 SASEGT. V was trimmed by 10 bases and J by 0 bases, leaving 17 bases between them. The CDR3 runs 15 residues. DNA for the CDR3: TGTGCCACACAGAGGGAGCGGACTAGCACAGATACGCAGTATTTT. Translating gives CATQRERTSTDTQYF.

This chain connects TRBV2 to TRBJ2-4; D is possibly TRBD1 (5 bases). Trimming removed 5 bases at V and 8 bases at J, with 13 bases between. Germline-derived CDR1 and CDR2 are SNHLY and FYNNEI. CDR3 length: 13 amino acids. The CDR3 nucleotides read TGTGCCAGCAGTATTAGCAGGGAAGACATTCAGTACTTC. It yields the protein CASSISREDIQYF.

V and J are TRBV18 and TRBJ2-1, with 13 bases aligning to TRBD2. CDR1 is KGHSH and CDR2 is LQKENI in the germline V gene. This CDR3 spans 17 amino acids. V was clipped by 3 bases and J by 3 bases; unmatched bases: 5. CDR3 DNA: TGTGCCAGCTCACCCGGTACTAGCGGGGGGGTCTACAATGAGCAGTTCTTC. Translation gives CASSPGTSGGVYNEQFF.

The chain links TRBV10-3 to TRBJ1-6, with D perhaps TRBD1 (5 bases). This CDR3 spans 17 amino acids. V was cut by 4 bases and J by 4 bases, with 17 bases left in between. Germline values: CDR1 ENHRY, CDR2 SYGVKD. The CDR3 DNA sequence: TGTGCCATCAGTGGCTACACTTTAGGGGATTATAATTCACCCCTCCACTTT. It yields the protein CAISGYTLGDYNSPLHF.

V is TRBV4-1 and J is TRBJ1-2; maybe TRBD1 (6 bases). The CDR3 has 14 amino acids. Germline CDR1 MGHRA, CDR2 YSYEKL. V lost 4 bases, J lost 8 bases, and 17 bases lay in between. In nucleotides, the CDR3 is TGCGCCAGCAGCCCGGCAGGGGTCTTATACGGCTACACCTTC. Its protein product is CASSPAGVLYGYTF.

J is TRBJ1-3 and V is TRBV30; possible D gene TRBD1, 5 bases. The CDR3 extends over 13 amino acids. Trimming cost V 8 bases and J 0 bases, with 11 bases left between them. The germline CDR1 and CDR2 sequences are GTSNPN and SVGIG (reference sequence). The DNA for the CDR3 is TGTGCCGGCGACAGCGCCTCTGGAAACACCATATATTTT. Its translation is CAGDSASGNTIYF.

The chain recombines TRBV7-6 with TRBJ2-7; D perhaps matches TRBD2 (5 bases). Germline V gene sequence: CDR1 SGHVS, CDR2 FNYEAQ. The ends were cut back, 2 bases at V and 0 bases at J, with 11 bases in the middle. The CDR3 is made up of 15 amino acids. CDR3 amino acids: CASSLSGSTSYEQYF. CDR3 nucleotides: TGTGCCAGCAGCTTAAGCGGTTCGACCTCCTACGAGCAGTACTTC.

This clone has only one observation. V gene TRBV11-2 combines with J gene TRBJ1-5; D unclear. This CDR3 contains 18 residues. The ends were cut back, 1 base at V and 2 bases at J, with 18 bases in the middle. Germline V gene data show CDR1 as SGHAT and CDR2 as FQNNGV. The CDR3 nucleotides are TGTGCCAGCAGCTTAGCCCCCCCGAACAGTTTTGGCAATCAGCCCCAGCATTTT. This translates into CASSLAPPNSFGNQPQHF.

The chain uses TRBV27 and TRBJ1-3; 7 bases align to TRBD1. From germline, CDR1 is MNHEY and CDR2 SMNVEV (reference sequence). The CDR3 totals 15 residues. The J segment lost 4 bases and the V segment lost 5 bases, leaving 8 bases of the junction unmatched. CDR3 coding DNA: TGTGCCAGCAGTCTTACAGGGGTGGGAGGAAACACCATATATTTT. Translating gives CASSLTGVGGNTIYF.

CDR3 amino acids: CASSRGRNTGELFF. CDR3 in DNA: TGTGCCAGCAGCAGAGGCCGAAACACCGGGGAGCTGTTTTTT. The chain employs TRBV5-6 and TRBJ2-2; D is unclear. Trimming removed 4 bases from V and 2 bases from J, with 9 bases in between. CDR1 is SGHDT, CDR2 YYEEEE, per germline. The CDR3 covers 14 residues. The complete variable domain, with remaining parts taken from reference TRBV5-6 and TRBJ2-2, reads DAGVTQSPTHLIKTRGQQVTLRCSPKSGHDTVSWYQQALGQGPQFIFQYYEEEERQRGNFPDRFSGHQFPNYSSELNVNALLLGDSALYLCASSRGRNTGELFFGEGSRLTVL.

V and J are TRBV2 and TRBJ2-7, with 8 bases aligning to TRBD1. CDR1 SNHLY and CDR2 FYNNEI come from the germline V gene. CDR3 length: 14 residues. Unmatched junction bases numbered 4, after V lost 6 bases and J lost 0 bases. The CDR3 reads CASRTGTGSYEQYF. The CDR3 DNA reads TGTGCCAGCAGGACCGGGACAGGCTCCTACGAGCAGTACTTC.

The J gene is TRBJ2-2, the V gene TRBV15; TRBD1 is a possible D gene (5 bases). V lost 3 bases and J 4 bases, leaving 15 bases between the germline ends. This CDR3 comprises 16 residues. From germline, CDR1 is LNHNV and CDR2 YYDKDF (reference sequence). CDR3 residues: CATSRKGADSTGELFF. DNA of the CDR3: TGTGCCACCAGCAGGAAAGGCGCCGACAGCACCGGGGAGCTGTTTTTT. Using reference TRBV15 and TRBJ2-2 for the parts outside the CDR3, the full variable domain is DAMVIQNPRYQVTQFGKPVTLSCSQTLNHNVMYWYQQKSSQAPKLLFHYYDKDFNNEADTPDNFQSRRPNTSFCFLDIRSPGLGDTAMYLCATSRKGADSTGELFFGEGSRLTVL.

V and J are TRBV9 and TRBJ1-5; no reliable D call. Trimming pared 4 bases from V and 3 bases from J, leaving 11 bases between. The CDR3 contains 14 residues. CDR1 and CDR2 (germline): SGDLS, YYNGEE. The CDR3 sequence is CASSLTEANQPQHF. The CDR3 nucleotides read TGTGCCAGCAGCCTAACCGAGGCCAATCAGCCCCAGCATTTT.

The genes are TRBV6-1 and TRBJ2-5; 7 bases are a match to TRBD1. The J call is in doubt because the DNA end fits TRBJ2-7 better. CDR3 length: 17 residues. The germline V gene encodes CDR1 MNHNS and CDR2 SASEGT. CDR3 nucleotide sequence: TGTGCCAGCAGTGAAATTAGAATAGGGGGCGCGGGTTACGAGCAGTACTTC. Translated: CASSEIRIGGAGYEQYF.

The V call is TRBV18, the J call TRBJ1-2, with D possibly matching TRBD1 (6 bases). The CDR3 length is 15 residues. Trimming removed 3 bases at V and 4 bases at J, with 15 bases between. The germline V gene encodes CDR1 KGHSH and CDR2 LQKENI. CDR3: CASSPEGGGLYGYTF. Here the CDR3 DNA reads TGTGCCAGCTCACCGGAGGGGGGGGGCCTCTATGGCTACACCTTC.

This clone was counted a single time. The chain is built from TRBV7-2 and TRBJ2-3; no clear D. Deletions cut 5 bases from V and 2 bases from J, with 11 bases between. From germline, CDR1 is SGHTA and CDR2 FQGNSA. This CDR3 is 14 amino acids long. The CDR3 coding sequence is TGTGCCAGCAGCCCCATGGGCACCACAGATACGCAGTATTTT. Protein sequence: CASSPMGTTDTQYF.

The rearrangement links TRBV6-5 to TRBJ2-5; 9 positions agree with TRBD2. The length of the CDR3 is 15 residues. Per germline, CDR1 MNHEY and CDR2 SVGAGI. The V and J ends lost 5 bases and 4 bases, in that order; junction bases with no gene match: 8. For the CDR3, the DNA is TGTGCCAGCAGTCCGAGCGGGGGGCGGGTAGAGACCCAGTACTTC. This translates into CASSPSGGRVETQYF.

The chain uses TRBV5-1 and TRBJ1-1; D is possibly TRBD1 (5 bases). The CDR3 consists of 15 residues. Germline values: CDR1 SGHRS, CDR2 YFSETQ. Trimming stripped 3 bases from V and 7 bases from J, with 19 bases between. The CDR3 sequence is CASSSAGHRINEAFF. CDR3 DNA sequence: TGCGCCAGCAGCTCGGCGGGGCACCGGATTAATGAAGCTTTCTTT.

The V and J genes are TRBV6-5 and TRBJ1-6; TRBD1 aligns across 7 bases. Unmatched junction bases numbered 2, after V lost 2 bases and J lost 7 bases. The CDR3 is 14 amino acids. Germline V CDR1 and CDR2: MNHEY, SVGAGI. CDR3 loop: CASSYDRENSPLHF. The CDR3 DNA is TGTGCCAGCAGTTACGACAGGGAGAATTCACCCCTCCACTTT.

This clone showed up just once. CDR3 bases: TGTGCCAGCACCCCCGGCTTCGGGAGCTATGAGCAGTTCTTC. Translated, it gives CASTPGFGSYEQFF. The chain combines TRBV6-5 with TRBJ2-1, with TRBD2 as a possible D gene (6 bases). CDR3 length: 14 residues. Germline CDR1 reads MNHEY; CDR2 reads SVGAGI. Trimming left V 7 bases short and J 8 bases short, with 18 bases between.

V is TRBV7-2 and J is TRBJ2-1, with TRBD2 as a possible D gene (6 bases). V shed 0 bases and J shed 4 bases, with 10 bases lying between them. Germline values: CDR1 SGHTA, CDR2 FQGNSA. This CDR3 comprises 15 residues. Here the CDR3 DNA reads TGTGCCAGCAGCTTAGCACGGGGGATATACAATGAGCAGTTCTTC. Translated, it gives CASSLARGIYNEQFF.